This T cell receptor (beta chain) stems from a study of blood T cell repertoires in COVID-19. Study-level background: From the United States, Italy and Spain came samples of acute and convalescent COVID-19. In each case, the material was cDNA or gDNA derived from T cells, B-cell-depleted T cells, or PBMCs.

CDR1 and CDR2 from the germline V gene are MNHEY and SMNVEV (reference sequence). V lost 3 bases and J 0 bases, leaving 9 bases between the germline ends. CDR3 length: 15 residues. Per the authors' pipeline: Researchers report that nucleated cell counts were estimated from reference gene primer amplification. Profiled with immunoSEQ multiplex PCR; TCRdb holds only in-frame clones, not every one. V, J and clone size derive from that table, while D and trimming were established from the DNA sequence. This sample has hundreds of thousands of clones; nearly 90% occur once, and the top ten carry about an eighth.

This TCR was recovered from a woman aged 18-29 years who had recovered from COVID-19. The sequencing input was peripheral blood. The chain joins TRBV27 to TRBJ2-1; a weak D match, TRBD2 (6 bases). The DNA for the CDR3 is TGTGCCAGCAGTTTTTTCGGGAGCTCCTACAATGAGCAGTTCTTC. It encodes CASSFFGSSYNEQFF.